Shown below are 3 T cell receptor beta chains from a single sample sequenced in a study of blood T cell repertoires in COVID-19. Sequenced by immunoSEQ multiplex PCR; TCRdb stores in-frame clones only, minus some. The data hold about 140,000 clones, with 85% to 90% observed a single time. The sample was peripheral blood. The receptor source for this set is a woman in her sixties with acute or convalescent COVID-19.

This clone was picked up one time. V and J are TRBV4-1 and TRBJ2-7; 7 bases match TRBD1. Germline V CDR1 and CDR2: MGHRA, YSYEKL. Trimming at V came to 3 bases and at J to 3 bases, leaving 8 bases not matched to a gene. CDR3 length equals 15 residues. The CDR3 protein is CASSQLQGTNYEQYF. The CDR3 DNA sequence: TGCGCCAGCAGCCAGCTACAGGGGACAAACTACGAGCAGTACTTC.

The chain's CDR3 is CASSRLRGQYEQYF. The CDR3 bases are TGTGCCAGCAGTCGCTTACGGGGTCAATACGAGCAGTACTTC. This sequence joins TRBV6-5 and TRBJ2-7; TRBD2 might be the D (5 bases). V was trimmed by 5 bases and J by 4 bases, leaving 15 bases between them. This CDR3 comprises 14 residues. Germline CDR1 is MNHEY and CDR2 is SVGAGI.

The J gene is TRBJ2-3, the V gene TRBV5-4; the match to TRBD2 covers 12 bases. Trimming cost V 0 bases and J 6 bases; bases outside gene matches: 5. This CDR3 is built from 16 residues. Germline values: CDR1 SGHNT, CDR2 YYREEE (reference sequence). The CDR3 bases are TGTGCCAGCAGCTTGGAAGCTAGCGGGGGGGGTGATACGCAGTATTTT. This translates into CASSLEASGGGDTQYF.